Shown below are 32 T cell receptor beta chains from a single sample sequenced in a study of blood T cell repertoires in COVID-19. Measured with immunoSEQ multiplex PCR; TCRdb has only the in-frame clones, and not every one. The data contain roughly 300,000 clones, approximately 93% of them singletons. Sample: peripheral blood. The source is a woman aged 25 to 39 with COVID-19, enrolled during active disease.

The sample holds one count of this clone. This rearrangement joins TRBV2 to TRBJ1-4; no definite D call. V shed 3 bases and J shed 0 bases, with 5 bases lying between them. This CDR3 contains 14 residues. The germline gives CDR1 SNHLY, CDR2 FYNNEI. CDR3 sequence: CASSDPATNEKLFF. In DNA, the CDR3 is TGTGCCAGCAGTGACCCAGCAACTAATGAAAAACTGTTTTTT.

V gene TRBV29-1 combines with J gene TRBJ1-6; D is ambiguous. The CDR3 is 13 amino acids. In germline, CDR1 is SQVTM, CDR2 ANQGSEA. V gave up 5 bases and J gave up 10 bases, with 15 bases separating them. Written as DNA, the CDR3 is TGCAGCGTTCTGGGCGGTCCGGGGTCACCCCTCCACTTT. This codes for CSVLGGPGSPLHF.

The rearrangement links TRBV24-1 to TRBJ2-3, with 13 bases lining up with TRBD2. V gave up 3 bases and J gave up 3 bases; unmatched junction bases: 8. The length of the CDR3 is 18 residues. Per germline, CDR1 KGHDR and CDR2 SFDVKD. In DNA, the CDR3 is TGTGCCACCAGTGATCCGCGGACTAGCGGGAGTTCAACAGATACGCAGTATTTT. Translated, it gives CATSDPRTSGSSTDTQYF.

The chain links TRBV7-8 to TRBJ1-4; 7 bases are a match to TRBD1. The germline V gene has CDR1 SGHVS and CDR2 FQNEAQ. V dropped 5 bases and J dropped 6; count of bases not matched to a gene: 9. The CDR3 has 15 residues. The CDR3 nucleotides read TGTGCCAGCAGCGCACAGGGGTCGTCTCATGAAAAACTGTTTTTT. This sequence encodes CASSAQGSSHEKLFF.

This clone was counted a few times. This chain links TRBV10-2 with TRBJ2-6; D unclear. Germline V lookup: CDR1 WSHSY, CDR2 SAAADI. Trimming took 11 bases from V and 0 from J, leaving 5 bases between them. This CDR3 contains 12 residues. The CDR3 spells CACGSGANVLTF. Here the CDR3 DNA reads TGCGCCTGCGGCTCTGGGGCCAACGTCCTGACTTTC.

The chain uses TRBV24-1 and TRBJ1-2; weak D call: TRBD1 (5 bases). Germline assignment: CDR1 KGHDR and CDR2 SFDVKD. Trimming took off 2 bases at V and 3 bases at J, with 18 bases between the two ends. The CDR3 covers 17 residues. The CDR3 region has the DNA TGTGCCACCAGTGATTCCCAGCGGGGGTCTCGTGACTATGGCTACACCTTC. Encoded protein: CATSDSQRGSRDYGYTF.

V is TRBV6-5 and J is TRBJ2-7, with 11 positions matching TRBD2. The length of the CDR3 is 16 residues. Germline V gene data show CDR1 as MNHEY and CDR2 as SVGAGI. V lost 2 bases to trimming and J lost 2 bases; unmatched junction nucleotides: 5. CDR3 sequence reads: CASSYGTSGVPYEQYF. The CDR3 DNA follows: TGTGCCAGCAGTTACGGGACTAGCGGTGTACCCTACGAGCAGTACTTC.

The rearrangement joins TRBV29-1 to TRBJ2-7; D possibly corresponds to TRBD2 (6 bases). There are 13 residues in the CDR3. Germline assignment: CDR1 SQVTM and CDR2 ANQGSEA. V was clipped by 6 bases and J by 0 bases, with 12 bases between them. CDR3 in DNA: TGCAGCGTAAGGAGGGCAGTCTCCTACGAGCAGTACTTC. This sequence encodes CSVRRAVSYEQYF.

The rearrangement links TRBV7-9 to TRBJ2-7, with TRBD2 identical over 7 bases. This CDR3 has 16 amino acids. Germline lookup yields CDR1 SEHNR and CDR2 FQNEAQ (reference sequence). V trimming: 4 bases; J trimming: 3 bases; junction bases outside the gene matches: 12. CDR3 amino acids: CASSSRDYPFSYEQYF. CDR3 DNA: TGTGCCAGCAGCTCTCGGGACTACCCTTTTAGCTACGAGCAGTACTTC.

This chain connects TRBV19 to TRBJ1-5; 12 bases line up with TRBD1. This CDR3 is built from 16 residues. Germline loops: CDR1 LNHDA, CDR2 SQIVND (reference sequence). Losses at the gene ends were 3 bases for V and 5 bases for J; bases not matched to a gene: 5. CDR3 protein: CASSIFGTGGDQPQHF. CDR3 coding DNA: TGTGCCAGTAGTATTTTCGGGACAGGGGGCGATCAGCCCCAGCATTTT.

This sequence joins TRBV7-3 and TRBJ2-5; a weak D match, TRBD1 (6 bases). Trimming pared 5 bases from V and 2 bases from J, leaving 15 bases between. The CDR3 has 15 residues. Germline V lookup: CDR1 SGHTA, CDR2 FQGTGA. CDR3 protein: CASSPLGQPQETQYF. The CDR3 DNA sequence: TGTGCCAGCAGCCCGCTGGGACAACCTCAAGAGACCCAGTACTTC.

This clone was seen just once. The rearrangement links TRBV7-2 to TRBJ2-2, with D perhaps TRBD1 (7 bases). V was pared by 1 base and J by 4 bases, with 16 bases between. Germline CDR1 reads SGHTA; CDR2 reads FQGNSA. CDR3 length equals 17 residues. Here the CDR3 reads CASSLGPTGRLTGELFF. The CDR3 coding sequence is TGTGCCAGCAGCTTAGGTCCGACAGGGAGGCTCACCGGGGAGCTGTTTTTT. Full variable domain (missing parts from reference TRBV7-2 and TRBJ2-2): GAGVSQSPSNKVTEKGKDVELRCDPISGHTALYWYRQSLGQGLEFLIYFQGNSAPDKSGLPSDRFSAERTGGSVSTLTIQRTQQEDSAVYLCASSLGPTGRLTGELFFGEGSRLTVL.

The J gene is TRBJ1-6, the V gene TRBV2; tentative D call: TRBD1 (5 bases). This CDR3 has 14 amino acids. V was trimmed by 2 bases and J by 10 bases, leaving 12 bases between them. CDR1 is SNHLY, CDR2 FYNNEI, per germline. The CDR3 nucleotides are TGTGCCAGCAGTGAACGGCAGGGAGGGTCACCCCTCCACTTT. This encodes CASSERQGGSPLHF.

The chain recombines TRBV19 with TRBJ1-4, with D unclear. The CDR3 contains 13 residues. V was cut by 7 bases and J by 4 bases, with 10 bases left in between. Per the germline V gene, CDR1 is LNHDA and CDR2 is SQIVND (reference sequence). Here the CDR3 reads CASNRERNEKLFF. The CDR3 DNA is TGTGCCAGTAACCGGGAGCGTAATGAAAAACTGTTTTTT.

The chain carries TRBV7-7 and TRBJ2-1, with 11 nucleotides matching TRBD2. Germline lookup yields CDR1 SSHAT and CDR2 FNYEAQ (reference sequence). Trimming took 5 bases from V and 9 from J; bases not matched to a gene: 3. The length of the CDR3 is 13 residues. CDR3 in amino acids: CASSRSGRGEQFF. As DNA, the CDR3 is TGTGCCAGCAGCCGTAGCGGGAGGGGTGAGCAGTTCTTC.

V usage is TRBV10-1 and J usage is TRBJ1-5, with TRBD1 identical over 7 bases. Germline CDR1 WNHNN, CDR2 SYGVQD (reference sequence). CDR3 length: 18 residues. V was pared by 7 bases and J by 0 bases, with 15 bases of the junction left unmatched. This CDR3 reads CASTKTGTQSYSNQPQHF. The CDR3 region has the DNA TGCGCCAGCACCAAGACAGGGACCCAGTCTTATAGCAATCAGCCCCAGCATTTT.

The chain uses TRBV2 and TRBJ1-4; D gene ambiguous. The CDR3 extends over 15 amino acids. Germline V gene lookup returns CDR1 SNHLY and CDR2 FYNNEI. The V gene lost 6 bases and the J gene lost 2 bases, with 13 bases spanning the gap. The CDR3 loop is CASRDRGITNEKLFF. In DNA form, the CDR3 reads TGTGCCAGCAGGGATAGAGGGATTACTAATGAAAAACTGTTTTTT.

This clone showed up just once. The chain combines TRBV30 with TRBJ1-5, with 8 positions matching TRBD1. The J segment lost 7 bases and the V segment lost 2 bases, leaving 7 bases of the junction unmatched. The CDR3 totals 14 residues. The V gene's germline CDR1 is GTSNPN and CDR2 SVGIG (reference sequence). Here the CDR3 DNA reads TGTGCCTGGAGTAGGACAGGGCTCCAGCAGCCCCAGCATTTT. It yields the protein CAWSRTGLQQPQHF.

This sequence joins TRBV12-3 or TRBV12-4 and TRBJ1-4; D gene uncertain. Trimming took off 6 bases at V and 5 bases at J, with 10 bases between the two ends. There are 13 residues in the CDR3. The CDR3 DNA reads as TGTGCCAGCAGCCTTGACACCAATGAAAAACTGTTTTTT. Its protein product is CASSLDTNEKLFF.

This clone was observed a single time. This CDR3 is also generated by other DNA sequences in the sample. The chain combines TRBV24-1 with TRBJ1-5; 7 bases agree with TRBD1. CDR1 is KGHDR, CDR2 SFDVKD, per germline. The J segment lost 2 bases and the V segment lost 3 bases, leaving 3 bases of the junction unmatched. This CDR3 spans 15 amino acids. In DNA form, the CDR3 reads TGTGCCACCAGTGATCGTACAGGGGGCAATCAGCCCCAGCATTTT. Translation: CATSDRTGGNQPQHF.

The CDR3 DNA sequence: TGTGCCAGCAGTCCCGGGGGGGACAATGAGCAGTTCTTC. This gives the protein CASSPGGDNEQFF. The rearrangement links TRBV12-3 or TRBV12-4 to TRBJ2-1; the match to TRBD2 covers 8 bases. V lost 5 bases, J lost 5 bases, and 2 bases stayed unmatched. The CDR3 totals 13 residues.

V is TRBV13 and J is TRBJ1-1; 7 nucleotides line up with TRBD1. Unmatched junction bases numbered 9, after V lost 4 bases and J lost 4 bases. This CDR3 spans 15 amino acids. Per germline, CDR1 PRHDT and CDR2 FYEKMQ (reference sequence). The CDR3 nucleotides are TGTGCCAGCAGCTCCGCCAACAGGGGTGGCACTGAAGCTTTCTTT. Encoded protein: CASSSANRGGTEAFF. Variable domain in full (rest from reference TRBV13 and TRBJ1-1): AAGVIQSPRHLIKEKRETATLKCYPIPRHDTVYWYQQGPGQDPQFLISFYEKMQSDKGSIPDRFSAQQFSDYHSELNMSSLELGDSALYFCASSSANRGGTEAFFGQGTRLTVV.

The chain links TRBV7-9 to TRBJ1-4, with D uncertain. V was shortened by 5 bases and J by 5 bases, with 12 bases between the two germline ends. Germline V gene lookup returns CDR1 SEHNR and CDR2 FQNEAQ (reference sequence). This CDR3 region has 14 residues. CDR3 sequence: CASSPSQRNEKLFF. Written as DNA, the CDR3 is TGTGCCAGCAGCCCCAGCCAGAGGAATGAAAAACTGTTTTTT.

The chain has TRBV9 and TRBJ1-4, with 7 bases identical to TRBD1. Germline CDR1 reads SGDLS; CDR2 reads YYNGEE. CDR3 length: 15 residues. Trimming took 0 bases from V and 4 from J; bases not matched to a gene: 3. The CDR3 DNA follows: TGTGCCAGCAGCGTAGGACAGGGCAATAATGAAAAACTGTTTTTT. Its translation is CASSVGQGNNEKLFF.

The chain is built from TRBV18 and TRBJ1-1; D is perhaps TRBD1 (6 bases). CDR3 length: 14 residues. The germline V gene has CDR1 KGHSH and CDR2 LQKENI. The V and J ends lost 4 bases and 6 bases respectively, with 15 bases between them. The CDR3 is CASSRRQVESEAFF. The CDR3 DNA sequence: TGTGCCAGCTCACGTCGACAGGTGGAGTCTGAAGCTTTCTTT.

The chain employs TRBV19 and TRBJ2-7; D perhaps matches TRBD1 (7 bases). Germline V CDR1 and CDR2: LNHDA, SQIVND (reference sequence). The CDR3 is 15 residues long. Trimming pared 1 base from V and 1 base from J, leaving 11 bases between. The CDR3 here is CASSIGAGGSYEQYF. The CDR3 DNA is TGTGCCAGTAGTATAGGGGCAGGGGGGTCCTACGAGCAGTACTTC.

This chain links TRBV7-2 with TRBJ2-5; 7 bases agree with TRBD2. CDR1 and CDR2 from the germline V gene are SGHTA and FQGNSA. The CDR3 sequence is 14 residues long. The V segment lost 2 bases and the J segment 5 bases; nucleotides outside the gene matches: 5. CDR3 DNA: TGTGCCAGCAGCTTAAGCCGGGGAGGGGAGACCCAGTACTTC. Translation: CASSLSRGGETQYF.

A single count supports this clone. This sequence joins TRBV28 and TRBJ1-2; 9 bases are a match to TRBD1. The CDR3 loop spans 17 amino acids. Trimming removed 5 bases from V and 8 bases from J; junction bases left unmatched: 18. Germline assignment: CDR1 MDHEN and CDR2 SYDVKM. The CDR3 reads CASSTGTGITQPRGYTF. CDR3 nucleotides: TGTGCCAGCAGTACGGGGACAGGGATTACCCAACCCCGAGGCTACACCTTC.

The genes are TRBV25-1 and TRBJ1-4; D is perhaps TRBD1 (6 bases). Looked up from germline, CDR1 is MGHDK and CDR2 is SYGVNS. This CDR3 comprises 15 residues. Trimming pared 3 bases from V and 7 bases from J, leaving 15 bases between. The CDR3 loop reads CASSDFTQGSEKLFF. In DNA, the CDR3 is TGTGCCAGCAGTGATTTTACGCAGGGGAGTGAAAAACTGTTTTTT.

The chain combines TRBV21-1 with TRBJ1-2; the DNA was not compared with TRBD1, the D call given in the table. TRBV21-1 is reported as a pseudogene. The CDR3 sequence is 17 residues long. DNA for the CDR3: TGTGCCAGCAGCAAAGCGCTGGGGGACAGGGCAACCTATGGCTACACCTTC. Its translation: CASSKALGDRATYGYTF.

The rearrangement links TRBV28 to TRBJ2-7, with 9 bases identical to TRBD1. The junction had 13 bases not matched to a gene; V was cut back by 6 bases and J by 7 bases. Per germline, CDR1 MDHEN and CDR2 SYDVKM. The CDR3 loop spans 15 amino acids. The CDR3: CASRQRDRVYQEQYF. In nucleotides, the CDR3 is TGTGCCAGCAGACAAAGGGACAGGGTATATCAAGAGCAGTACTTC.

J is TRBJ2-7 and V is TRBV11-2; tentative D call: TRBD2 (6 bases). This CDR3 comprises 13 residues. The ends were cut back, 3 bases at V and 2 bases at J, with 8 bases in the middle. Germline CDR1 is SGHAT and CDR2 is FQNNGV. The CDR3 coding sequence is TGTGCCAGCAGCTTTAGCGGAACCTACGAGCAGTACTTC. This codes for CASSFSGTYEQYF.